Below, 21 T cell receptor beta chains from the same sample are listed, as sequenced in a study of blood T cells in healthy people across ages. Together with a sample-barcoded 5' primer, a J-beta primer mix was included in a second PCR lasting roughly 6 to 12 cycles. One entry per CDR3 protein, called by TCRdb with MiXCR from the 5' RACE reads. The sample yields fewer than 2,000,000 distinct CDR3 sequences, 34% seen once. Sequences were obtained from blood. Every receptor here comes from a woman aged 25 to 45 in good health.

In its sample, this clonotype was seen a few times. The V and J genes are TRBV7-9 and TRBJ2-3; possibly TRBD2 for D (5 bases). Trimming removed 5 bases at V and 5 bases at J, with 14 bases between. Germline loops: CDR1 SEHNR, CDR2 FQNEAQ (reference sequence). The CDR3 runs 14 residues. CDR3 DNA: TGTGCCAGCAGCCAAACTAGGGCGGAAGATACGCAGTATTTT. It yields the protein CASSQTRAEDTQYF.

This clonotype was recorded a few times. V usage is TRBV28 and J usage is TRBJ2-7; the D call may be TRBD1 or TRBD2 (6 bases each). Germline assignment: CDR1 MDHEN and CDR2 SYDVKM. The CDR3 totals 17 residues. With 6 bases removed from V and 4 bases from J, the gap between germline ends came to 25 bases. This chain's CDR3 is CASSDRTWGASRYEQYF. The CDR3 DNA sequence: TGTGCCAGCAGCGACCGCACTTGGGGGGCCAGTCGTTACGAGCAGTACTTC.

This clonotype was recorded a few times. V usage is TRBV9 and J usage is TRBJ2-7; D is possibly TRBD2 (5 bases). V shed 4 bases and J shed 3 bases, with 14 bases lying between them. Germline lookup yields CDR1 SGDLS and CDR2 YYNGEE. The CDR3 has 14 residues. The CDR3 DNA sequence: TGTGCCAGCAGCTCGGACTCCGCAAACTACGAGCAGTACTTC. Translating it yields CASSSDSANYEQYF.

V usage is TRBV11-2 and J usage is TRBJ1-1, with D maybe TRBD1 (6 bases). The V gene's germline CDR1 is SGHAT and CDR2 FQNNGV. The CDR3 has 14 residues. The V end was cut by 6 bases, the J end by 7 bases, with 18 bases between. The CDR3 reads CASSFLQGLGEAFF. CDR3 bases: TGTGCCAGCAGTTTTCTACAGGGACTAGGTGAAGCTTTCTTT. The variable domain in full, with the rest retrieved from reference TRBV11-2 and TRBJ1-1, is EAGVAQSPRYKIIEKRQSVAFWCNPISGHATLYWYQQILGQGPKLLIQFQNNGVVDDSQLPKDRFSAERLKGVDSTLKIQPAKLEDSAVYLCASSFLQGLGEAFFGQGTRLTVV.

This clonotype was counted a few times. The chain combines TRBV7-3 with TRBJ2-3; 10 bases agree with TRBD2. CDR3 length: 14 residues. Germline V gives CDR1 SGHTA, CDR2 FQGTGA. Trimming took 5 bases from V and 6 from J; bases not matched to a gene: 5. The CDR3 here is CASSISGREDTQYF. The DNA for the CDR3 is TGTGCCAGCAGCATAAGCGGGAGGGAGGATACGCAGTATTTT. The complete variable domain, with remaining parts taken from reference TRBV7-3 and TRBJ2-3, reads GAGVSQTPSNKVTEKGKYVELRCDPISGHTALYWYRQSLGQGPEFLIYFQGTGAADDSGLPNDRFFAVRPEGSVSTLKIQRTERGDSAVYLCASSISGREDTQYFGPGTRLTVL.

The rearrangement uses TRBV10-3 and TRBJ2-2; no definite D call. CDR1 and CDR2 from the germline V gene are ENHRY and SYGVKD. The CDR3 runs to 15 residues. Trimming left V 4 bases short and J 6 bases short, with 15 bases between. The CDR3 bases are TGTGCCATCAGTGGTCCCCAATGGATCGCCGGGGAGCTGTTTTTT. The encoded protein is CAISGPQWIAGELFF.

At least ten counts were recorded for this clonotype. The chain is built from TRBV7-3 and TRBJ2-2; D is unclear. The V end lost 2 bases, the J end lost 1 base, and 2 bases lay between the germline ends. This CDR3 comprises 13 residues. Per germline, CDR1 SGHTA and CDR2 FQGTGA. For the CDR3, the DNA is TGTGCCAGCAGCTTAGAGAACACCGGGGAGCTGTTTTTT. This encodes CASSLENTGELFF.

This clonotype came up once. The chain links TRBV9 to TRBJ2-2; 8 bases line up with TRBD1. After removal of 4 bases from V and 5 bases from J, the junction contained 13 bases not matched to a gene. The CDR3 is 17 residues long. Germline V CDR1 and CDR2: SGDLS, YYNGEE. Here the CDR3 DNA reads TGTGCCAGCAGCACCCCGAGGACAGGGATTATGACCGGGGAGCTGTTTTTT. Protein: CASSTPRTGIMTGELFF.

The chain combines TRBV6-1 with TRBJ2-1; 8 bases map to TRBD2. V dropped 7 bases and J dropped 7; count of bases not matched to a gene: 12. There are 15 residues in the CDR3. Per the germline V gene, CDR1 is MNHNS and CDR2 is SASEGT. In DNA, the CDR3 is TGTGCCAGCACCAAAGGCTGGACTAGCTCAAATGAGCAGTTCTTC. Translating gives CASTKGWTSSNEQFF.

V and J are TRBV20-1 and TRBJ1-5; D remains ambiguous. The germline gives CDR1 DFQATT, CDR2 SNEGSKA (reference sequence). This CDR3 has 12 amino acids. The CDR3: CSLISGNQPQHF. The CDR3 bases are TGCAGCCTTATTTCAGGCAATCAGCCCCAGCATTTT.

In regard to this clonotype: Lacking the conserved final phenylalanine or tryptophan, this CDR3 likely reflects a read error. The chain combines TRBV10-3 with TRBJ2-1; a possible D gene is TRBD1 (6 bases). The CDR3 is made up of 14 amino acids. V dropped 6 bases and J dropped 9 bases, with 18 bases sitting between them. Per the germline V gene, CDR1 is ENHRY and CDR2 is SYGVKD. In nucleotides, the CDR3 is TGTGCCATCAGACAGGGACAAAATAGATTTGAGCAGTTCGTC. It codes for CAIRQGQNRFEQFV.

The V call is TRBV15, the J call TRBJ2-5; 14 nucleotides line up with TRBD2. With 2 bases clipped from V and 0 bases from J, the junction kept 11 bases outside the gene matches. Germline loops: CDR1 LNHNV, CDR2 YYDKDF (reference sequence). The CDR3 consists of 20 residues. The CDR3 sequence: CATSRPTGLAGGGYQETQYF. CDR3 DNA sequence: TGTGCCACCAGCAGACCTACTGGACTAGCGGGGGGCGGGTACCAAGAGACCCAGTACTTC. Complete variable domain (other parts from reference TRBV15 and TRBJ2-5): DAMVIQNPRYQVTQFGKPVTLSCSQTLNHNVMYWYQQKSSQAPKLLFHYYDKDFNNEADTPDNFQSRRPNTSFCFLDIRSPGLGDTAMYLCATSRPTGLAGGGYQETQYFGPGTRLLVL.

This chain uses TRBV30 with TRBJ2-2; possibly TRBD1 for D (5 bases). With 5 bases removed from V and 1 base from J, the gap between germline ends came to 14 bases. Germline CDR1 and CDR2: GTSNPN and SVGIG (reference sequence). The CDR3 loop spans 15 amino acids. The CDR3 protein is CAWDRYGQNTGELFF. CDR3 coding DNA: TGTGCCTGGGACCGATATGGACAGAACACCGGGGAGCTGTTTTTT.

V is TRBV14 and J is TRBJ2-4; 10 nucleotides match TRBD2. Judging by the DNA end, TRBJ2-7 fits better; the J call may be wrong. Germline V gene sequence: CDR1 SGHDN, CDR2 FVKESK. There are 16 residues in the CDR3. CDR3 sequence: CASSPTLAGGTYEQYF. In DNA form, the CDR3 reads TGTGCCAGCAGCCCGACTTTAGCGGGGGGTACCTACGAGCAGTACTTC.

The V gene is TRBV6-1, the J gene TRBJ2-1; the match to TRBD2 covers 10 bases. The CDR3 is 14 residues long. V shed 6 bases, J shed 9 bases, and the junction held 8 bases outside the gene matches. The germline V gene encodes CDR1 MNHNS and CDR2 SASEGT. CDR3 coding DNA: TGTGCCAGCAGGGGGGCTAGCGGGGGTGGTGAGCAGTTCTTC. It translates to CASRGASGGGEQFF.

This clonotype has more than one count but fewer than ten. V and J are TRBV27 and TRBJ2-7; D is uncertain. CDR1 is MNHEY and CDR2 is SMNVEV in the germline V gene (reference sequence). CDR3 length: 15 residues. Trimming shortened V by 5 bases and J by 1 base, and 15 bases separated the two germline ends. CDR3 sequence: CASSPAPRSSYEQYF. The CDR3 nucleotides read TGTGCCAGCAGTCCTGCACCTAGGTCATCCTACGAGCAGTACTTC.

This clonotype has more than one count but fewer than ten. This chain links TRBV5-8 with TRBJ2-2; weak D call: TRBD1 (6 bases). Germline V gene data show CDR1 as SGHTS and CDR2 as YDEGEE. The V gene lost 7 bases and the J gene lost 5 bases, with 18 bases spanning the gap. The CDR3 loop spans 15 amino acids. The CDR3 nucleotides read TGTGCCAGCGAACTATGGGGGCGAAAAACCGGGGAGCTGTTTTTT. This gives the protein CASELWGRKTGELFF.

Remarks on this clonotype: One end of the junction varies from germline; a read error may be responsible. This chain links TRBV27 with TRBJ2-4, with D possibly TRBD2 on 6 matching bases. The CDR3 runs to 17 residues. Germline V gene lookup returns CDR1 MNHEY and CDR2 SMNVEV (reference sequence). The CDR3 here is CASSLEGGVKTKTIQYF. DNA for the CDR3: TGTGCCAGCAGTTTGGAGGGTGGGGTAAAGACCAAAACCATTCAGTACTTC.

The chain joins TRBV20-1 to TRBJ1-4, with a possible D match to TRBD1 (6 bases). The CDR3 runs to 17 residues. V was cut by 6 bases and J by 3 bases, with 23 bases left in between. Germline V CDR1 and CDR2: DFQATT, SNEGSKA (reference sequence). CDR3 loop: CSAWEGGGIRANEKLFF. The CDR3 nucleotides read TGCAGTGCCTGGGAGGGGGGGGGAATCCGCGCTAATGAAAAACTGTTTTTT.

Notes on this clonotype: A much larger clone lies a single base off, so this may be a read error. The chain carries TRBV10-3 and TRBJ2-3, with 8 bases matching TRBD1. The V gene's germline CDR1 is ENHRY and CDR2 SYGVKD. This CDR3 contains 14 residues. The V segment lost 11 bases and the J segment 3 bases; nucleotides outside the gene matches: 10. The CDR3, as DNA: TGTGCCGTCACCCAGGGGGCGCAGACAGATACGCAGTATTTT. Amino acid sequence: CAVTQGAQTDTQYF.

V usage is TRBV12-3 or TRBV12-4 and J usage is TRBJ1-3; D not resolved. V gave up 1 base and J gave up 0 bases, with 7 bases separating them. There are 15 residues in the CDR3. CDR3 in amino acids: CASSLGPSSGNTIYF. DNA for the CDR3: TGTGCCAGCAGTTTAGGCCCCTCCTCTGGAAACACCATATATTTT.